This TCR beta chain comes out of a study of PD-L1 blockade in urothelial cancer. Findings and caveats of the study: Durable benefit was linked to greater 3-week expansion of tumor-associated blood clones.

Concerning this clone: Antigen specificity is unknown.

Libraries were prepared by immunoSEQ multiplex PCR; TCRdb keeps only in-frame clonotypes and omits some of them. The repertoire has nearly 50,000 clones, approximately 81% of them found once; the top ten carry approximately 8.2%. Time point noted: peripheral blood 6 weeks after treatment start. V lost 3 bases, J lost 0 bases, and 20 bases lay in between. This CDR3 is built from 18 residues. The germline V gene encodes CDR1 MNHEY and CDR2 SMNVEV (reference sequence). This sequence was found in a man in his 70s with urothelial cancer. Sequencing was performed on PBMCs, taken around atezolizumab (anti-PD-L1) treatment. This chain uses TRBV27 with TRBJ1-1, with a tentative D call TRBD1 (6 bases). The CDR3 region is CASSFYAGRGGMNTEAFF. CDR3 sequence (DNA): TGTGCCAGCAGTTTTTACGCAGGGCGGGGGGGCATGAACACTGAAGCTTTCTTT.